This T cell receptor (beta chain) comes out of a study of blood T cell repertoires in COVID-19. Trimming pared 0 bases from V and 4 bases from J, leaving 7 bases between. The CDR3 loop spans 14 amino acids. Per the germline V gene, CDR1 is MNHEY and CDR2 is SVGEGT. The data were produced by immunoSEQ multiplex PCR, yet TCRdb's version contains in-frame clones alone and is incomplete. Counted here are about 500,000 clones, roughly nine tenths occurring once; the ten biggest clones make up about 1%. The sequence was collected from a man aged 18-30 years with COVID-19, enrolled during active disease. V usage is TRBV6-2 or TRBV6-3 and J usage is TRBJ1-3, with D uncertain. Sequences were obtained from peripheral blood. CDR3: CASSYSRGGNTIYF. The CDR3 DNA follows: TGTGCCAGCAGTTACTCGAGAGGAGGAAACACCATATATTTT.